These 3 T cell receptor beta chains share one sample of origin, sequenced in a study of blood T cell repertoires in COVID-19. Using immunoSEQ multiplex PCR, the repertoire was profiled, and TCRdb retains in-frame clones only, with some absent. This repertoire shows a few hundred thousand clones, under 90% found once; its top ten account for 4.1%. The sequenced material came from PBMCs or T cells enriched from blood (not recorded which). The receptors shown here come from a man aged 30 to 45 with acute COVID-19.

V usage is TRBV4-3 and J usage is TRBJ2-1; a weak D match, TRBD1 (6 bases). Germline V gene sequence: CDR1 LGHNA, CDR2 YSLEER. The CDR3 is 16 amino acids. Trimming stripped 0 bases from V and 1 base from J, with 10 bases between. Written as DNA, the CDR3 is TGCGCCAGCAGCCAAGATCTAGGGGGATCCTACAATGAGCAGTTCTTC. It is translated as CASSQDLGGSYNEQFF.

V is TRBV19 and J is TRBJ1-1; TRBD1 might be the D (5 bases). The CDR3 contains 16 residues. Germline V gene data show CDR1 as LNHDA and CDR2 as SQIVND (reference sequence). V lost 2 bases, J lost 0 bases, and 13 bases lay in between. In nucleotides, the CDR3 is TGTGCCAGTAGTATAAGCGGGGCCAGAGTGAACACTGAAGCTTTCTTT. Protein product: CASSISGARVNTEAFF.

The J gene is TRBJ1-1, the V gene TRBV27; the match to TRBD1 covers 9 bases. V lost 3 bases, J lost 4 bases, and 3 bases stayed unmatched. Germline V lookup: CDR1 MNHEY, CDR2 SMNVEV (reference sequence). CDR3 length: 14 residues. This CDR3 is CASSFWGQGTEAFF. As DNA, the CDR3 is TGTGCCAGCAGTTTTTGGGGACAGGGCACTGAAGCTTTCTTT.